The 17 T cell receptor beta chains below were found in one sample sequenced in a study of blood T cell repertoires in COVID-19. Profiling relied on immunoSEQ multiplex PCR, and the TCRdb table lists in-frame clones only, not all of them. Of some 150,000 clones detected, about 87% appear once; the ten largest clones hold more than 9.5%. Sequenced material: peripheral blood. The source is a woman of 80 years or more with acute or convalescent COVID-19.

The chain employs TRBV20-1 and TRBJ1-5, with D possibly matching TRBD1 (5 bases). The germline CDR1 and CDR2 sequences are DFQATT and SNEGSKA (reference sequence). This CDR3 is built from 12 residues. Trimming pared 3 bases from V and 4 bases from J, leaving 7 bases between. DNA for the CDR3: TGCAGTGCTAGTGACAGAAATCAGCCCCAGCATTTT. Translating gives CSASDRNQPQHF.

As DNA, the CDR3 is TGCGCCAGCAGCTTACAGGGGGCGACCGGGGAGCTGTTTTTT. Its translation: CASSLQGATGELFF. The chain is built from TRBV5-1 and TRBJ2-2, with 9 bases identical to TRBD1. The germline V gene has CDR1 SGHRS and CDR2 YFSETQ. The CDR3 loop spans 14 amino acids. J gave up 5 bases and V 2 bases, and 1 base lay outside the gene matches.

This chain connects TRBV2 to TRBJ2-1; D perhaps matches TRBD2 (5 bases). The CDR3 runs 13 residues. V shed 5 bases and J shed 6 bases, with 11 bases lying between them. Germline lookup yields CDR1 SNHLY and CDR2 FYNNEI. The CDR3 is CASSMGVGNEQFF. The CDR3 bases are TGTGCCAGCAGTATGGGAGTAGGCAATGAGCAGTTCTTC.

The chain couples TRBV15 to TRBJ2-5; a possible D gene is TRBD1 (6 bases). CDR1 and CDR2 (germline): LNHNV, YYDKDF (reference sequence). The CDR3 contains 17 residues. Trimming took 2 bases from V and 5 from J, leaving 21 bases between them. CDR3: CATSRQGRGRRGETQYF. CDR3 bases: TGTGCCACCAGCAGACAAGGACGGGGACGAAGGGGGGAGACCCAGTACTTC.

The V and J genes are TRBV2 and TRBJ2-5; possible D gene TRBD2, 6 bases. This CDR3 region has 15 residues. Germline CDR1 and CDR2: SNHLY and FYNNEI. V gave up 4 bases and J gave up 5 bases, with 17 bases separating them. The CDR3 bases are TGTGCCAGCAGTGGAAGCGGCGGCGGAGGGGAGACCCAGTACTTC. It translates to CASSGSGGGGETQYF. Combining the CDR3 with reference TRBV2 and TRBJ2-5 gives the whole variable domain EPEVTQTPSHQVTQMGQEVILRCVPISNHLYFYWYRQILGQKVEFLVSFYNNEISEKSEIFDDQFSVERPDGSNFTLKIRSTKLEDSAMYFCASSGSGGGGETQYFGPGTRLLVL.

The chain employs TRBV19 and TRBJ2-5; D remains ambiguous. V lost 4 bases, J lost 2 bases, and 5 bases lay in between. The CDR3 runs 12 residues. CDR1 and CDR2 (germline): LNHDA, SQIVND (reference sequence). The CDR3, as DNA: TGTGCCAGTAGTACCAGACAAGAGACCCAGTACTTC. Encoded protein: CASSTRQETQYF.

This clone was detected once. The chain combines TRBV10-1 with TRBJ1-1; D remains ambiguous. CDR3 length equals 17 residues. CDR1 and CDR2 from the germline V gene are WNHNN and SYGVQD (reference sequence). The germline V and J ends were trimmed by 4 bases and 1 base, with 19 bases remaining between them. The CDR3 sequence: CASSVGPRSEWNTEAFF. The CDR3 DNA reads TGCGCCAGCAGTGTAGGCCCCCGATCGGAGTGGAACACTGAAGCTTTCTTT.

This clone was counted a single time. The chain's CDR3 is CASSERASLEKLFF. The CDR3 DNA reads TGCGCCAGTAGCGAGAGGGCCTCTCTCGAAAAACTGTTTTTT. The chain combines TRBV5-1 with TRBJ1-4, with D unclear. CDR3 length: 14 residues. Germline V gene lookup returns CDR1 SGHRS and CDR2 YFSETQ. With 8 bases removed from V and 8 bases from J, the gap between germline ends came to 19 bases.

The sample holds one count of this clone. The CDR3: CASSKRTGLGQANYGYTF. The CDR3 bases are TGTGCCAGTAGTAAACGGACAGGTCTGGGACAAGCTAACTATGGCTACACCTTC. This sequence joins TRBV19 and TRBJ1-2; TRBD1 aligns across 7 bases. J gave up 0 bases and V 4 bases, and 14 bases lay outside the gene matches. The length of the CDR3 is 18 residues. Germline V gene lookup returns CDR1 LNHDA and CDR2 SQIVND (reference sequence).

This clone was seen once. The chain joins TRBV5-8 to TRBJ2-5; TRBD2 matches 10 bases. Per the germline V gene, CDR1 is SGHTS and CDR2 is YDEGEE. J was trimmed by 3 bases and V by 5 bases; bases with no gene match: 4. The CDR3 is made up of 14 amino acids. CDR3: CASSAGLAEETQYF. CDR3 DNA sequence: TGTGCCAGCAGTGCTGGACTAGCGGAAGAGACCCAGTACTTC.

The chain recombines TRBV6-5 with TRBJ1-2; possible D gene TRBD1, 6 bases. CDR1 is MNHEY and CDR2 is SVGAGI in the germline V gene. Between the trimmed V and J ends, which lost 6 bases and 4 bases, there was a span of 12 bases. The CDR3 has 13 residues. Written as DNA, the CDR3 is TGTGCCAGCAGGGGACATCTTGTCTATGGCTACACCTTC. This sequence encodes CASRGHLVYGYTF.

The V gene is TRBV18, the J gene TRBJ2-5; 10 bases map to TRBD2. Trimming cost V 0 bases and J 7 bases; bases outside gene matches: 5. Germline loops: CDR1 KGHSH, CDR2 LQKENI. The CDR3 contains 15 residues. CDR3 nucleotide sequence: TGTGCCAGCTCACCACCGGAGCGGGGGGGCGTGACCCAGTACTTC. Translating gives CASSPPERGGVTQYF.

This clone has only a few counts. The genes are TRBV5-1 and TRBJ1-1; D possibly corresponds to TRBD1 (6 bases). The CDR3 is 14 amino acids. The germline gives CDR1 SGHRS, CDR2 YFSETQ. Trimming took 0 bases from V and 0 from J, leaving 6 bases between them. The CDR3 reads CASSLGQVNTEAFF. CDR3 bases: TGCGCCAGCAGCTTGGGACAGGTGAACACTGAAGCTTTCTTT.

The V and J genes are TRBV5-1 and TRBJ2-5, with D unclear. Trimming shortened V by 2 bases and J by 1 base, and 12 bases separated the two germline ends. CDR1 is SGHRS, CDR2 YFSETQ, per germline. The CDR3 totals 15 residues. CDR3 nucleotide sequence: TGCGCCAGCAGCTTTGAGGTCGGCAGCCAAGAGACCCAGTACTTC. Translated: CASSFEVGSQETQYF.

The chain links TRBV6-5 to TRBJ1-3, with a possible D match to TRBD1 (6 bases). Germline-derived CDR1 and CDR2 are MNHEY and SVGAGI. The CDR3 totals 16 residues. Deletions cut 0 bases from V and 0 bases from J, with 9 bases between. CDR3 nucleotides: TGTGCCAGCAGTTACTCGGGACAAAACTCTGGAAACACCATATATTTT. Amino acids: CASSYSGQNSGNTIYF.

The genes are TRBV6-5 and TRBJ1-5; D not resolved. This CDR3 comprises 15 residues. Trimming removed 4 bases from V and 1 base from J, with 11 bases in between. CDR1 MNHEY and CDR2 SVGAGI come from the germline V gene. CDR3 loop: CASSSRTGSNQPQHF. CDR3 DNA: TGTGCCAGCAGTTCAAGGACTGGAAGCAATCAGCCCCAGCATTTT.

DNA of the CDR3: TGTGCCAGTAGTAATTCCCAGGGGGCTATTGGGAATTCACCCCTCCACTTT. Protein sequence: CASSNSQGAIGNSPLHF. V usage is TRBV19 and J usage is TRBJ1-6; 8 bases fit TRBD1. The junction had 12 bases not matched to a gene; V was cut back by 4 bases and J by 7 bases. The germline V gene encodes CDR1 LNHDA and CDR2 SQIVND (reference sequence). The length of the CDR3 is 17 residues.